This T cell receptor (beta chain) was profiled in a study of CD8+CD57+ T cells in acquired aplastic anemia. Looking at the study overall: CD4+ and CD8+ cells, once sorted, gave DNA averaging about 3.4 ug. In CD4+ cells, healthy donors produced an average of around 9.9 million reads.

In germline, CDR1 is SEHNR, CDR2 FQNEAQ (reference sequence). The CDR3 is 13 residues long. Trimming removed 3 bases from V and 6 bases from J, with 6 bases in between. Whole-study findings and limits: There were about 27 CD8+ CDR3 sequences that occurred in both patients and controls. No significant patient-versus-control difference appeared in CD8+ Simpson's diversity.

With respect to this clonotype: Its antigen is currently unknown.

TCR beta VDJ combinations and CDR3 sequences were profiled from genomic DNA. TCRdb re-derived calls from the reads in MiXCR, one entry per CDR3 protein. The sample consists of about 110,000 distinct CDR3 sequences, 40% to 60% of them appearing once. The gene calls are TRBV7-9 and TRBJ1-6; D call uncertain. The TCR comes from a human donor in good health, serving as a control. Sequenced input: sorted CD4+, CD8+, or CD8+CD57+ T cells (not recorded which) from PBMCs. CDR3 in DNA: TGTGCCAGCAGCTTTTTATCTAATTCACCCCTCCACTTT. Its protein product is CASSFLSNSPLHF.